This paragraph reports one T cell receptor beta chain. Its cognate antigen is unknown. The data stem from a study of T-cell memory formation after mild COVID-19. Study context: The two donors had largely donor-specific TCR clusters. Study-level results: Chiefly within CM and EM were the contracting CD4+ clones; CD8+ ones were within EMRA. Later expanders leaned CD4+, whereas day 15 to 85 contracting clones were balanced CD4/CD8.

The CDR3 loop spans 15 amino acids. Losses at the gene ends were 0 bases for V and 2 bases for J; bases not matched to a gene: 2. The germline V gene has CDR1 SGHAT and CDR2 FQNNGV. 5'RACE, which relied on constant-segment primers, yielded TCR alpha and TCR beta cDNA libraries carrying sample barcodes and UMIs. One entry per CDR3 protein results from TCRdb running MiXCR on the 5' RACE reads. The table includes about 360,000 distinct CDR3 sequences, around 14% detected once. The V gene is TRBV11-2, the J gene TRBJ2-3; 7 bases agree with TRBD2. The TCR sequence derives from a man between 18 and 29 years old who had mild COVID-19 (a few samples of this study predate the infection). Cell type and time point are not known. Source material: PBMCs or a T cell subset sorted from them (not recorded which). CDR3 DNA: TGTGCCAGCAGCTTAGAGCGGGGGTTCACAGATACGCAGTATTTT. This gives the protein CASSLERGFTDTQYF.